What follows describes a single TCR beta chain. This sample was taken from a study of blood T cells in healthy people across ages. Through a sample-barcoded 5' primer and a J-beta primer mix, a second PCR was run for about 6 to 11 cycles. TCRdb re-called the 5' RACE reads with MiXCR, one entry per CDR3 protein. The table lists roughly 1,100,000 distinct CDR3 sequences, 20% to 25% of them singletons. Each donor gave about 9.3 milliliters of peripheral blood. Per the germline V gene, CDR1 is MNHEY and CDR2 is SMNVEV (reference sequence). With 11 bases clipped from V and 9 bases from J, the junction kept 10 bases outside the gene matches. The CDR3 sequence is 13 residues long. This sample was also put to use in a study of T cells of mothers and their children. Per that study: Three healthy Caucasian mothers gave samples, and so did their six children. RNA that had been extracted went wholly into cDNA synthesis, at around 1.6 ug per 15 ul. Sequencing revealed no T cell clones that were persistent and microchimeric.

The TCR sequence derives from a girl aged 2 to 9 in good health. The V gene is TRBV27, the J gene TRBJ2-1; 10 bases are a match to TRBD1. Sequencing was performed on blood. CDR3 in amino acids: CAAGQGRLGEQFF. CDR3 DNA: TGTGCCGCGGGACAGGGGAGGCTCGGTGAGCAGTTCTTC.